Reported below is one TCR beta chain. The data derive from a study of T cell changes during pregnancy in multiple sclerosis. Germline CDR1 MNHEY, CDR2 SVGAGI. Trimming pared 10 bases from V and 4 bases from J, leaving 22 bases between. The CDR3 extends over 15 amino acids. The method was immunoSEQ multiplex PCR; TCRdb's version includes in-frame clones alone and lacks a portion of them. The table shows around 99,000 clones, with approximately 92% occurring only once. The sequence was collected from a female donor with multiple sclerosis, enrolled in a pregnancy study. The specimen was peripheral blood, collected in the first trimester of pregnancy. The chain uses TRBV6-5 and TRBJ2-5, with D possibly TRBD2 on 5 matching bases. As DNA, the CDR3 is TGTGCCACAAAGCTATCGTTTATTCGGGGAGAGACCCAGTACTTC. Residues: CATKLSFIRGETQYF.